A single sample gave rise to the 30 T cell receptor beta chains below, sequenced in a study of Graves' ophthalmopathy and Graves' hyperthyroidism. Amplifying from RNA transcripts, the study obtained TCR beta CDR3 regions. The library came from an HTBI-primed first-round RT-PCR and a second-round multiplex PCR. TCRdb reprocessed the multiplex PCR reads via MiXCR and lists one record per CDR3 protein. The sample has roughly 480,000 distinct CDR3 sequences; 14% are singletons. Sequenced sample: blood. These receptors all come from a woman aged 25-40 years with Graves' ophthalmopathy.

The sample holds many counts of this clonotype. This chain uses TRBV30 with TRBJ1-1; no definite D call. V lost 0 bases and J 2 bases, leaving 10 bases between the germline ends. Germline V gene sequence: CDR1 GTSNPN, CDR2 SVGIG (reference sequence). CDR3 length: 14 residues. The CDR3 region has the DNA TGTGCCTGGAGTGTACTTGAGGGAAACACTGAAGCTTTCTTT. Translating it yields CAWSVLEGNTEAFF.

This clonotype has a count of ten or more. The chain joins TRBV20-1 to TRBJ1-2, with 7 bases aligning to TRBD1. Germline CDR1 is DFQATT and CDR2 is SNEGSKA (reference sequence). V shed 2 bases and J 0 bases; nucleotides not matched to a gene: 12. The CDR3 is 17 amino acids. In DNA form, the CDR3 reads TGCAGTGCTAGAAAGCGGGACAGAGTGATGGCTAACTATGGCTACACCTTC. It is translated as CSARKRDRVMANYGYTF.

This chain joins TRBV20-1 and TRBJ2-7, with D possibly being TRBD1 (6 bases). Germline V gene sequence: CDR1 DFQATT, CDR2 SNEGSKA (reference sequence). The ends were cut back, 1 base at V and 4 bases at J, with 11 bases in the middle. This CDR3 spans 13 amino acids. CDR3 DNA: TGCAGTGCTAGAGCAGGGGCGAAATACGAGCAGTACTTC. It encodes CSARAGAKYEQYF.

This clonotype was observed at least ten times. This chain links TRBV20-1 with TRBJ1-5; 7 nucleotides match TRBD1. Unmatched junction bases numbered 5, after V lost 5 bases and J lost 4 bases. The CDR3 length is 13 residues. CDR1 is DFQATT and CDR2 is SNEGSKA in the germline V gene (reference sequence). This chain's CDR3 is CSARDSVNQPQHF. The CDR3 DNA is TGCAGTGCTCGGGACAGCGTTAATCAGCCCCAGCATTTT.

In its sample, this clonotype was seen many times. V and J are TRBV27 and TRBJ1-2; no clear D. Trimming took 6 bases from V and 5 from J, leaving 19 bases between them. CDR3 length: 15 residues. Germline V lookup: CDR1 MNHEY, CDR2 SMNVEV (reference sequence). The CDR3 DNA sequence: TGTGCCAGCAGGGCCATAAGTGGAGGAACTTATGGCTACACCTTC. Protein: CASRAISGGTYGYTF.

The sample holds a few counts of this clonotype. The DNA for the CDR3 is TGTGCCAGCAGCGTAAGATGGCCCGACACCGGGGAGCTGTTTTTT. Translation: CASSVRWPDTGELFF. The rearrangement uses TRBV9 and TRBJ2-2; D uncertain. V was clipped by 1 base and J by 3 bases, with 10 bases between them. CDR1 is SGDLS, CDR2 YYNGEE, per germline. The CDR3 extends over 15 amino acids. Supplemented by reference TRBV9 and TRBJ2-2, the full variable domain reads DSGVTQTPKHLITATGQRVTLRCSPRSGDLSVYWYQQSLDQGLQFLIQYYNGEERAKGNILERFSAQQFPDLHSELNLSSLELGDSALYFCASSVRWPDTGELFFGEGSRLTVL.

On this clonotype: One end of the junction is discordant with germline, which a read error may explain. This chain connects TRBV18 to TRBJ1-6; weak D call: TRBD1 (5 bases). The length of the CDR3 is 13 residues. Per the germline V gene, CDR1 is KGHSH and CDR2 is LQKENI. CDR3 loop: CASSPRVGPPGYF. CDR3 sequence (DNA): TGTGCCAGCTCACCAAGAGTGGGCCCGCCAGGGTACTTT.

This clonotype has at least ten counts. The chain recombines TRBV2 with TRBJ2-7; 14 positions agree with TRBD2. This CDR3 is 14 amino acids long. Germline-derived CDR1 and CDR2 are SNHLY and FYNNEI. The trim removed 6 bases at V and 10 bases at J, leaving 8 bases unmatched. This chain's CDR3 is CASRGSGTSGSQYF. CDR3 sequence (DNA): TGTGCCAGCAGAGGCAGTGGGACTAGCGGGAGTCAGTACTTC.

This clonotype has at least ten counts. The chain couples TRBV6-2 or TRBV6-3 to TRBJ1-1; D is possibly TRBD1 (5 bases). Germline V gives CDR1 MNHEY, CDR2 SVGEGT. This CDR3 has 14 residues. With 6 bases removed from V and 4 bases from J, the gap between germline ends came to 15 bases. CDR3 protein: CASRIRGFGTEAFF. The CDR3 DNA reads TGTGCCAGCAGGATTAGGGGATTTGGCACTGAAGCTTTCTTT.

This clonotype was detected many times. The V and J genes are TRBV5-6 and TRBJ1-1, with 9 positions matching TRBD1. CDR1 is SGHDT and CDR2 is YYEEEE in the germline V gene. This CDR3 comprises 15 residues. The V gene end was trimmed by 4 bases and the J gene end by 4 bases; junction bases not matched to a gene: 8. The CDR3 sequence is CASSLRQGVGTEAFF. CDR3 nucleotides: TGTGCCAGCAGCCTCAGACAGGGGGTGGGCACTGAAGCTTTCTTT.

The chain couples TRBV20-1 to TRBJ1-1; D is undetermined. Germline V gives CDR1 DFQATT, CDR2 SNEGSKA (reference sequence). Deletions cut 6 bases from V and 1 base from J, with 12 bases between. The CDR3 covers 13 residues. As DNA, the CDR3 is TGCAGTGCCCCGGGAGGAAGGAACACTGAAGCTTTCTTT. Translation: CSAPGGRNTEAFF.

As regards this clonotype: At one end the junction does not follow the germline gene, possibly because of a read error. The CDR3 DNA follows: TGTGCCAGCAGGGGACTAGCGGGGGCCTTGGAGATCCAGTACTTC. Encoded protein: CASRGLAGALEIQYF. V usage is TRBV28 and J usage is TRBJ2-5; 14 bases agree with TRBD2. This CDR3 region has 15 residues. CDR1 is MDHEN and CDR2 is SYDVKM in the germline V gene.

DNA of the CDR3: TGCGCCAGCAGCCAAGGGATGGCTTACTCCTATAATTCACCCCTCCACTTT. Amino acid sequence: CASSQGMAYSYNSPLHF. The chain couples TRBV4-1 to TRBJ1-6; D remains unclear. Per the germline V gene, CDR1 is MGHRA and CDR2 is YSYEKL. The CDR3 runs to 17 residues. V dropped 1 base and J dropped 0 bases, with 10 bases sitting between them.

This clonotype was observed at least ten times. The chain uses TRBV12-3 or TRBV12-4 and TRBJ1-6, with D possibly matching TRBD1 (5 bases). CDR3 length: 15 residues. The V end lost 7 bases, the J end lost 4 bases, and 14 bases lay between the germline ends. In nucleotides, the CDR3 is TGTGCCAGCACCGCGGGACTCCAATATAATTCACCCCTCCACTTT. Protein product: CASTAGLQYNSPLHF.

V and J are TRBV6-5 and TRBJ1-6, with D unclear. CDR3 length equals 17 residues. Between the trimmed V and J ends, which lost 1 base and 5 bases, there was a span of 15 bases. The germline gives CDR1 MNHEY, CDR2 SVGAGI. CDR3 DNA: TGTGCCAGCAGTTACTTAGACTGGTACTCAGATAATTCACCCCTCCACTTT. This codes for CASSYLDWYSDNSPLHF.

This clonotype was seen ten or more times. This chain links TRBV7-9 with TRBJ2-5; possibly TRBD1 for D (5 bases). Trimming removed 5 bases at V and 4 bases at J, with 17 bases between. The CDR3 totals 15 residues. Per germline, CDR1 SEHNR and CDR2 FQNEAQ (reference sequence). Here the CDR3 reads CASSPTGPAPETQYF. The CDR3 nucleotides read TGTGCCAGCAGCCCCACAGGCCCTGCCCCAGAGACCCAGTACTTC.

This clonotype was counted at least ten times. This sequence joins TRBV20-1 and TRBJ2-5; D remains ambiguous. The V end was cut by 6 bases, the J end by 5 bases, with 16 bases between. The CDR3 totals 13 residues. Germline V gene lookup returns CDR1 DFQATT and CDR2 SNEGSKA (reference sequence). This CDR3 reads CSAARSTSETQYF. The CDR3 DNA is TGCAGTGCAGCCCGATCGACCTCGGAGACCCAGTACTTC.

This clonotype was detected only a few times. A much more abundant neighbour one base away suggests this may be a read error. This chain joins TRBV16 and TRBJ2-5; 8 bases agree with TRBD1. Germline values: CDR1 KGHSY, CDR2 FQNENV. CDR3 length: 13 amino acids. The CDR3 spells CASSGQGWETKYF. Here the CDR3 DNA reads TGTGCCAGCAGCGGACAGGGATGGGAGACCAAGTACTTC. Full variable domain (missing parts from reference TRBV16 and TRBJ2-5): GEEVAQTPKHLVRGEGQKAKLYCAPIKGHSYVFWYQQVLKNEFKFLISFQNENVFDETGMPKERFSAKCLPNSPCSLEIQATKLEDSAVYFCASSGQGWETKYFGPGTRLLVL.

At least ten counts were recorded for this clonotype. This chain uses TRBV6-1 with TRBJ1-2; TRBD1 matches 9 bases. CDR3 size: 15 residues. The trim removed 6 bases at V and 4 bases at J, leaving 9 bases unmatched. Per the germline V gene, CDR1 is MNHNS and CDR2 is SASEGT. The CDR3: CASRLTQGATYGYTF. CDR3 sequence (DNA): TGTGCCAGCAGACTTACACAGGGGGCTACCTATGGCTACACCTTC.

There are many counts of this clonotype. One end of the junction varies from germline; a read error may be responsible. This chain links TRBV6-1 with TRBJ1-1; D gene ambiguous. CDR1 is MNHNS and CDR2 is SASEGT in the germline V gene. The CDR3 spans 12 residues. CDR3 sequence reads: CASRDGNTEAFF. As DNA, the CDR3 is TGTGCCAGCCGTGACGGGAACACTGAAGCTTTCTTT.

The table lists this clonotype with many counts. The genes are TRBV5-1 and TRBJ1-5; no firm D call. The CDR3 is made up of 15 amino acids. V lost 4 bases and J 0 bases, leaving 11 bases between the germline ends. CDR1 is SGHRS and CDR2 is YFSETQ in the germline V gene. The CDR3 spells CASSPDGHSNQPQHF. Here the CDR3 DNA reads TGCGCCAGCAGCCCGGATGGTCATAGCAATCAGCCCCAGCATTTT.

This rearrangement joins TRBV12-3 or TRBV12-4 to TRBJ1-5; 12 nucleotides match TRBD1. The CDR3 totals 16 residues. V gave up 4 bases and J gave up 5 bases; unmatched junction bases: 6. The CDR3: CASSYGTGGYDQPQHF. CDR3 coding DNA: TGTGCCAGCAGTTACGGGACAGGGGGCTACGATCAGCCCCAGCATTTT.

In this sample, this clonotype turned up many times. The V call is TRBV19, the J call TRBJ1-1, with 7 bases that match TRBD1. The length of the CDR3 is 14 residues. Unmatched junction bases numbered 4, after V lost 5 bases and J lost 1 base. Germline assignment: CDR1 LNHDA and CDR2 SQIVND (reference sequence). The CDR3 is CASSPQGENTEAFF. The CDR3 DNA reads TGTGCCAGTAGTCCCCAGGGGGAGAACACTGAAGCTTTCTTT.

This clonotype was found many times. CDR3 in amino acids: CASSSRGGTEAFF. CDR3 bases: TGTGCCAGCAGCTCCCGCGGGGGCACTGAAGCTTTCTTT. This chain connects TRBV7-2 to TRBJ1-1; D perhaps matches TRBD1 (5 bases). The V and J ends lost 4 bases and 4 bases respectively, with 10 bases between them. This CDR3 is built from 13 residues. Per germline, CDR1 SGHTA and CDR2 FQGNSA.

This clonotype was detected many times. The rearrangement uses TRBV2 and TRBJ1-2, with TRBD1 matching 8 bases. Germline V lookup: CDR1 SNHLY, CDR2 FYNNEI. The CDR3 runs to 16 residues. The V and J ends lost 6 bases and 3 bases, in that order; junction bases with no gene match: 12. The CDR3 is CASSETRDRPDYGYTF. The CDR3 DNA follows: TGTGCCAGCAGCGAGACCCGGGACAGGCCGGACTATGGCTACACCTTC.

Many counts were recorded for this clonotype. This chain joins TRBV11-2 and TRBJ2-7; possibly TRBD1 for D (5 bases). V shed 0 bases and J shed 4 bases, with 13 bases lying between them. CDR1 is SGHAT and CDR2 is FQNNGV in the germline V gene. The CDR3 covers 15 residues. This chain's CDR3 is CASSLDRRVGYEQYF. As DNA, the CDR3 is TGTGCCAGCAGCTTAGATCGCAGGGTCGGGTACGAGCAGTACTTC.

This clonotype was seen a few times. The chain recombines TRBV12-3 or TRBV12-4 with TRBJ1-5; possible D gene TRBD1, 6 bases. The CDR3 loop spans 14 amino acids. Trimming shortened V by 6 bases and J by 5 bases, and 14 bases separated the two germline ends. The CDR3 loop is CASSGGAGYQPQHF. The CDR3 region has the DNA TGTGCCAGCAGCGGGGGGGCAGGGTATCAGCCCCAGCATTTT.

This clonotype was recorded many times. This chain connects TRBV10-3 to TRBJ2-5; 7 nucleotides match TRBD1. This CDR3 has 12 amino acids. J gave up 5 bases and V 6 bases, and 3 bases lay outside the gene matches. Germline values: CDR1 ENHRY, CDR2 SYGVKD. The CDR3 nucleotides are TGTGCCATCAGCACCAGGGGGGAGACCCAGTACTTC. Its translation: CAISTRGETQYF.

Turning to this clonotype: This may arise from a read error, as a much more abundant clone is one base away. This chain's CDR3 is CASSYSRGLAPGTQYF. CDR3 bases: TGTGCCAGCAGTTACTCCAGGGGACTAGCTCCAGGGACCCAGTACTTC. The chain joins TRBV6-5 to TRBJ2-5; 9 bases match TRBD2. The CDR3 spans 16 residues. V shed 0 bases, J shed 7 bases, and the junction held 9 bases outside the gene matches. Per the germline V gene, CDR1 is MNHEY and CDR2 is SVGAGI.

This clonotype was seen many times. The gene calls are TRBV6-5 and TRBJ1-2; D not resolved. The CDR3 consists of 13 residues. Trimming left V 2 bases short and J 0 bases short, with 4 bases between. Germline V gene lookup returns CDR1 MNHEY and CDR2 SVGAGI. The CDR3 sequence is CASSYGANYGYTF. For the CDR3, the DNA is TGTGCCAGCAGTTACGGAGCTAACTATGGCTACACCTTC.